These 22 T cell receptor beta chains were all obtained from the same sample, sequenced in a study of CD8 T cells in ankylosing spondylitis. MiXCR, run by TCRdb on the 5' RACE reads, gives a single entry per CDR3 protein. Here the sample spans around 490,000 distinct CDR3 sequences, less than 6% being singletons. Their antigens are not known. Study-level results: A motif of 7 or 8 highly homologous TCR beta variants was seen as apparently characteristic of ankylosing spondylitis blood.

Specimen: blood, either unsorted or a sorted T cell fraction (not recorded which). The receptors originated from a male donor with ankylosing spondylitis.

This clonotype occurred many times. This chain uses TRBV6-2 or TRBV6-3 with TRBJ2-1; no definite D call. Germline loops: CDR1 MNHEY, CDR2 SVGEGT. The CDR3 consists of 13 residues. V was pared by 5 bases and J by 2 bases, with 7 bases between. The CDR3 reads CASSTNTYNEQFF. The CDR3 DNA is TGTGCCAGCAGTACCAATACCTACAATGAGCAGTTCTTC.

This clonotype was observed a handful of times. V gene TRBV5-1 combines with J gene TRBJ2-7, with D perhaps matching TRBD1 or TRBD2 (5 bases each). The V end lost 5 bases, the J end lost 0 bases, and 15 bases lay between the germline ends. Germline V gene sequence: CDR1 SGHRS, CDR2 YFSETQ. This CDR3 has 15 residues. CDR3 residues: CASRTAGTDSYEQYF. CDR3 nucleotides: TGCGCCAGCAGGACGGCCGGGACGGACTCCTACGAGCAGTACTTC.

This clonotype occurred many times. The rearrangement uses TRBV20-1 and TRBJ2-7; D perhaps matches TRBD2 (5 bases). The V gene lost 6 bases and the J gene lost 2 bases, with 11 bases spanning the gap. The CDR3 runs 12 residues. Per germline, CDR1 DFQATT and CDR2 SNEGSKA (reference sequence). In nucleotides, the CDR3 is TGCAGTGCCTTGGACGGGACCTACGAGCAGTACTTC. Translating it yields CSALDGTYEQYF.

The gene calls are TRBV12-3 or TRBV12-4 and TRBJ1-1; no reliable D call. CDR3 length: 16 residues. Trimming removed 5 bases from V and 4 bases from J, with 20 bases in between. CDR3 amino acids: CASSARVSELGTEAFF. The CDR3 DNA follows: TGTGCCAGCAGTGCCCGGGTATCGGAATTGGGCACTGAAGCTTTCTTT.

The count of this clonotype is one. At one end the junction does not follow the germline gene, possibly because of a read error. The rearrangement joins TRBV6-5 to TRBJ1-5; no clear D gene. CDR3 length: 15 amino acids. The germline V gene encodes CDR1 MNHEY and CDR2 SVGAGI. CDR3 sequence: CASSTRRNSNRPQHF. The CDR3 DNA follows: TGTGCCAGCAGTACTCGCCGGAATAGCAATCGGCCCCAGCATTTT.

The chain carries TRBV18 and TRBJ1-6; 11 bases fit TRBD1. Germline values: CDR1 KGHSH, CDR2 LQKENI. The CDR3 has 16 amino acids. V gave up 4 bases and J gave up 6 bases; unmatched junction bases: 5. The CDR3 nucleotides read TGTGCCAGCTCACTTCCCGGGACAGGGGGTAATTCACCCCTCCACTTT. This encodes CASSLPGTGGNSPLHF.

This clonotype was observed many times. CDR3 residues: CASSYGRDEYQETQYF. CDR3 in DNA: TGTGCCAGCAGTTACGGCCGGGACGAATACCAAGAGACCCAGTACTTC. The chain combines TRBV6-5 with TRBJ2-5; TRBD1 or TRBD2 may be the D gene (5 bases each). This CDR3 is 16 amino acids long. The V gene lost 2 bases and the J gene lost 0 bases, with 13 bases spanning the gap. Germline V gene data show CDR1 as MNHEY and CDR2 as SVGAGI.

This clonotype was found many times. The chain uses TRBV12-3 or TRBV12-4 and TRBJ2-5; D is perhaps TRBD2 (6 bases). CDR3 length equals 14 residues. Trimming took off 2 bases at V and 1 base at J, with 8 bases between the two ends. The CDR3 loop is CASSLRRGQETQYF. CDR3 coding DNA: TGTGCCAGCAGTTTACGGCGGGGCCAAGAGACCCAGTACTTC.

In its sample, this clonotype was seen a few times. The chain is built from TRBV28 and TRBJ2-4, with no clear D. The CDR3 spans 14 residues. Trimming removed 5 bases from V and 1 base from J, with 9 bases in between. Germline V gives CDR1 MDHEN, CDR2 SYDVKM. Written as DNA, the CDR3 is TGTGCCAGCAGTAGCACTACTGCCAAAAACATTCAGTACTTC. Translated: CASSSTTAKNIQYF.

This rearrangement joins TRBV6-2 or TRBV6-3 to TRBJ2-4; unclear D gene. The V gene lost 2 bases and the J gene lost 5 bases, with 10 bases spanning the gap. This CDR3 spans 14 amino acids. Per germline, CDR1 MNHEY and CDR2 SVGEGT. The CDR3 DNA follows: TGTGCCAGCAGTTACGGTGGCGGACAAAACATTCAGTACTTC. Amino acid sequence: CASSYGGGQNIQYF.

In this sample, this clonotype turned up many times. V gene TRBV25-1 combines with J gene TRBJ2-7, with D possibly being TRBD1 (7 bases). The CDR3 has 15 amino acids. Per the germline V gene, CDR1 is MGHDK and CDR2 is SYGVNS. The V gene lost 3 bases and the J gene lost 3 bases, with 15 bases spanning the gap. DNA of the CDR3: TGTGCCAGCAGTGAGGGGCGGAGGGGGCTCTACGAGCAGTACTTC. Its translation: CASSEGRRGLYEQYF.

This clonotype was found many times. This sequence joins TRBV20-1 and TRBJ1-2; D ambiguous. This CDR3 has 15 amino acids. Germline V gene data show CDR1 as DFQATT and CDR2 as SNEGSKA (reference sequence). Trimming removed 2 bases from V and 3 bases from J, with 16 bases in between. CDR3 protein: CSARNRHIGDYGYTF. CDR3 DNA sequence: TGCAGTGCTAGAAACCGACACATCGGGGACTATGGCTACACCTTC.

This clonotype was seen repeatedly, ten times or more. V gene TRBV5-1 combines with J gene TRBJ1-1, with TRBD1 as a possible D gene (6 bases). Trimming cost V 0 bases and J 4 bases, with 16 bases left between them. The CDR3 has 16 amino acids. CDR1 and CDR2 (germline): SGHRS, YFSETQ. CDR3 coding DNA: TGCGCCAGCAGCTTGGAGGCAGGGGTAATCGTCACTGAAGCTTTCTTT. Translated, it gives CASSLEAGVIVTEAFF.

The chain uses TRBV20-1 and TRBJ1-1, with D tentatively TRBD1 (6 bases). The germline V and J ends were trimmed by 2 bases and 4 bases, with 20 bases remaining between them. CDR3 length: 16 amino acids. The germline gives CDR1 DFQATT, CDR2 SNEGSKA (reference sequence). For the CDR3, the DNA is TGCAGTGCTAGATCCCGAAACAGGGAGGTGGGCACTGAAGCTTTCTTT. This codes for CSARSRNREVGTEAFF.

This clonotype was seen ten or more times. This sequence joins TRBV28 and TRBJ1-2, with 7 positions matching TRBD1. Germline assignment: CDR1 MDHEN and CDR2 SYDVKM. V gave up 2 bases and J gave up 0 bases; unmatched junction bases: 3. CDR3 size: 15 residues. CDR3 sequence: CASSLRGTANYGYTF. The CDR3 region has the DNA TGTGCCAGCAGTTTACGTGGGACAGCTAACTATGGCTACACCTTC.

This clonotype was seen ten or more times. The rearrangement joins TRBV5-6 to TRBJ2-3; 10 nucleotides match TRBD1. Germline CDR1 is SGHDT and CDR2 is YYEEEE. This CDR3 contains 16 residues. Trimming took 3 bases from V and 0 from J; bases not matched to a gene: 4. CDR3 sequence: CASSSGTGVSTDTQYF. The DNA for the CDR3 is TGTGCCAGCAGCTCTGGGACAGGGGTTAGCACAGATACGCAGTATTTT.

This clonotype was detected many times. This chain uses TRBV28 with TRBJ2-1; D perhaps matches TRBD2 (6 bases). V shed 7 bases and J shed 7 bases, with 26 bases lying between them. Germline V gene data show CDR1 as MDHEN and CDR2 as SYDVKM. This CDR3 spans 17 amino acids. The CDR3 spells CASNYDLGSENKNEQFF. The CDR3 DNA sequence: TGTGCCAGCAATTATGATCTCGGGAGTGAGAATAAAAATGAGCAGTTCTTC.

The chain is built from TRBV3-1 and TRBJ1-2, with TRBD1 identical over 12 bases. The CDR3 runs 13 residues. Germline-derived CDR1 and CDR2 are LGHDT and YNNKEL (reference sequence). V lost 8 bases and J lost 8; bases outside the gene matches: 6. Here the CDR3 DNA reads TGTGCCAGCGGGGGACAGGGGGCGAAGGGCTACACCTTC. Its translation is CASGGQGAKGYTF.

This clonotype was seen ten or more times. V usage is TRBV20-1 and J usage is TRBJ1-3; 10 nucleotides align to TRBD1. The CDR3 totals 14 residues. CDR1 DFQATT and CDR2 SNEGSKA come from the germline V gene (reference sequence). After removal of 1 base from V and 4 bases from J, the junction contained 1 base not matched to a gene. The CDR3 DNA is TGCAGTGCTAGAGCGGGACAGGGGGGAAACACCATATATTTT. This encodes CSARAGQGGNTIYF.

This clonotype has a count of ten or more. The V gene is TRBV20-1, the J gene TRBJ1-4; no definite D call. This CDR3 region has 14 residues. The V end lost 0 bases, the J end lost 3 bases, and 8 bases lay between the germline ends. Looked up from germline, CDR1 is DFQATT and CDR2 is SNEGSKA (reference sequence). The CDR3 sequence: CSARDPPPNEKLFF. The DNA of the CDR3 is TGCAGTGCTAGAGACCCCCCACCTAATGAAAAACTGTTTTTT.

This clonotype has just a few counts. The chain carries TRBV6-6 and TRBJ2-3; no reliable D call. V was trimmed by 6 bases and J by 6 bases, leaving 13 bases between them. This CDR3 contains 13 residues. Germline V CDR1 and CDR2: MNHNY, SVGAGI (reference sequence). Written as DNA, the CDR3 is TGTGCCAGCAGCCCCCGGGCGACCGATACGCAGTATTTT. This sequence encodes CASSPRATDTQYF.

The chain joins TRBV24-1 to TRBJ2-1; either TRBD1 or TRBD2 may supply D (5 bases each). Germline values: CDR1 KGHDR, CDR2 SFDVKD. The CDR3 loop spans 16 amino acids. Trimming removed 5 bases from V and 4 bases from J, with 17 bases in between. In nucleotides, the CDR3 is TGTGCCACCAGTGGCTTTGGAGGTTGGGGGTACAATGAGCAGTTCTTC. Encoded protein: CATSGFGGWGYNEQFF.